This TCR beta chain was sequenced in a study of shared clonotypes between healthy human individuals. Study outcomes and limitations: Deeper or shallower sequencing was expected to change how clonotypes are shared among donors. The sampled material consisted only of blood, and tissue repertoires are likely to differ.

Clones were sequenced by immunoSEQ multiplex PCR, and TCRdb holds only the in-frame ones, with some missing. The sample consists of just over 2,000,000 clones, roughly 94% of them appearing once. As for this clone: Its antigen is as yet unknown.

This CDR3 spans 16 amino acids. V gave up 5 bases and J gave up 5 bases, with 18 bases separating them. Germline CDR1 is SGHAT and CDR2 is FQNNGV. The sequence derives from a man aged 18 to 35 in good health. V is TRBV11-2 and J is TRBJ1-4; a weak D match, TRBD1 (6 bases). Sequences were obtained from naive CD4+ T cells sorted from blood. Subset indicated: CD45RA+ positively selected. Here the CDR3 DNA reads TGTGCCAGCAGCCTACACCCAGGGGCCTTGAATGAAAAACTGTTTTTT. It specifies CASSLHPGALNEKLFF.